These 25 T cell receptor beta chains share one sample of origin, sequenced in a study of blood T cells in healthy people across ages. Together with a sample-barcoded 5' primer, a J-beta primer mix was included in a second PCR lasting roughly 6 to 12 cycles. TCRdb used MiXCR to reprocess the 5' RACE reads, holding one entry per CDR3 protein. The profile covers fewer than 2 million distinct CDR3 sequences, with around 42% appearing a single time and about 21% taken by the ten largest. The sample taken for sequencing was blood. These receptor sequences come from a human donor in good health.

V gene TRBV7-4 combines with J gene TRBJ2-4, with TRBD2 matching 11 bases. Gene TRBJ2-7 matches the end of the DNA better, so the J call may be wrong. Germline CDR1 reads SGHVT; CDR2 reads SQSDAQ. This CDR3 contains 15 residues. As DNA, the CDR3 is TGTGCCAGCAGCTTAGGACTAGCGGGGACTAGCGAGCAGTACTTC. Protein product: CASSLGLAGTSEQYF.

This rearrangement joins TRBV20-1 to TRBJ2-5; a possible D gene is TRBD1 (5 bases). Germline loops: CDR1 DFQATT, CDR2 SNEGSKA (reference sequence). The CDR3 extends over 11 amino acids. V lost 7 bases to trimming and J lost 2 bases, with 8 bases between them. The CDR3 loop is CSGDSQETQYF. The CDR3 nucleotides read TGCAGTGGTGACAGTCAAGAGACCCAGTACTTC.

This sequence joins TRBV20-1 and TRBJ2-4; unclear D gene. This CDR3 region has 13 residues. The V gene lost 0 bases and the J gene lost 15 bases, with 18 bases spanning the gap. CDR1 is DFQATT, CDR2 SNEGSKA, per germline (reference sequence). As DNA, the CDR3 is TGCAGTGCTAGAGATACTGGAGCCGACGAGCGGTACTTC. Encoded protein: CSARDTGADERYF.

This clonotype was seen a handful of times. The chain has TRBV6-5 and TRBJ1-2; D gene unclear. This CDR3 region has 13 residues. Deletions cut 5 bases from V and 8 bases from J, with 15 bases between. Germline V lookup: CDR1 MNHEY, CDR2 SVGAGI. CDR3 coding DNA: TGTGCCAGCAGTCGGACCGAAGAGGGAGGCTACACCTTC. Translation: CASSRTEEGGYTF.

This clonotype was seen a single time. The rearrangement joins TRBV27 to TRBJ1-2; maybe TRBD1 (5 bases). This CDR3 comprises 13 residues. V gave up 1 base and J gave up 6 bases, with 9 bases separating them. Germline CDR1 and CDR2: MNHEY and SMNVEV (reference sequence). The CDR3 is CASSLFPGNGYTF. CDR3 nucleotide sequence: TGTGCCAGCAGTTTATTTCCAGGGAATGGCTACACCTTC.

The table lists this clonotype with a few counts. The rearrangement uses TRBV20-1 and TRBJ2-4, with TRBD2 as a possible D gene (5 bases). From germline, CDR1 is DFQATT and CDR2 SNEGSKA (reference sequence). V was shortened by 0 bases and J by 5 bases, with 23 bases between the two germline ends. CDR3 size: 18 residues. The CDR3 DNA follows: TGCAGTGCTAGAGAGCACATTGTAGGACCGGGGTTCGAAAACATTCAGTACTTC. Translation: CSAREHIVGPGFENIQYF.

This clonotype came up a few times. The rearrangement uses TRBV7-2 and TRBJ1-6; unclear D gene. Trimming removed 4 bases at V and 2 bases at J, with 12 bases between. Germline-derived CDR1 and CDR2 are SGHTA and FQGNSA. The CDR3 is 16 amino acids. The CDR3 spells CASSSLGGTYNSPLHF. DNA for the CDR3: TGTGCCAGCAGCTCTCTTGGCGGAACCTATAATTCACCCCTCCACTTT.

V is TRBV20-1 and J is TRBJ2-5; TRBD1 matches 12 bases. The CDR3 has 13 amino acids. CDR1 is DFQATT, CDR2 SNEGSKA, per germline (reference sequence). Unmatched junction bases numbered 4, after V lost 6 bases and J lost 5 bases. This CDR3 reads CSAGQGASETQYF. CDR3 coding DNA: TGCAGTGCGGGACAGGGGGCATCGGAGACCCAGTACTTC.

The gene calls are TRBV6-6 and TRBJ1-5; D is perhaps TRBD1 (5 bases). The CDR3 loop spans 15 amino acids. V was pared by 5 bases and J by 4 bases, with 15 bases between. CDR1 is MNHNY, CDR2 SVGAGI, per germline (reference sequence). This CDR3 reads CASSRIRQPNQPQHF. CDR3 DNA sequence: TGTGCCAGCAGTCGAATTAGACAGCCTAATCAGCCCCAGCATTTT.

CDR3 bases: TGTGCCATCAGTGATGTTCGGACTGTTGAAGCTTTCTTT. Translation gives CAISDVRTVEAFF. The chain is built from TRBV10-3 and TRBJ1-1, with D unresolved. Germline V gene data show CDR1 as ENHRY and CDR2 as SYGVKD. The ends were cut back, 3 bases at V and 7 bases at J, with 12 bases in the middle. This CDR3 has 13 residues.

The rearrangement joins TRBV12-3 or TRBV12-4 to TRBJ2-7; possibly TRBD2 for D (5 bases). CDR3 length: 12 amino acids. The germline V and J ends were trimmed by 5 bases and 7 bases, with 12 bases remaining between them. CDR3 region: CASSKERTEQYF. The CDR3 nucleotides are TGTGCCAGCAGTAAGGAGCGGACGGAGCAGTACTTC.

This clonotype was seen only a few times. Compared with germline, one end of the junction differs, possibly owing to a read error. This rearrangement joins TRBV12-3 or TRBV12-4 to TRBJ1-2, with D hard to call. The CDR3 loop spans 13 amino acids. For the CDR3, the DNA is TGTGCCAGCAGCCAGACAATACAGTATGGCCACACCTTC. Its protein is CASSQTIQYGHTF.

The table lists this clonotype with a few counts. In DNA, the CDR3 is TGCAGTGCCCCCTGGGACCCCGGTGCAACTAATGAAAAACTGTTTTTT. Translation gives CSAPWDPGATNEKLFF. The rearrangement links TRBV20-1 to TRBJ1-4, with D perhaps matching TRBD1 (5 bases). Looked up from germline, CDR1 is DFQATT and CDR2 is SNEGSKA (reference sequence). CDR3 length equals 16 residues. V lost 6 bases and J lost 0, with 17 bases in between.

This clonotype has just a few counts. The J gene is TRBJ2-4, the V gene TRBV11-1; 10 bases match TRBD2. The J call is in doubt because the DNA end fits TRBJ2-7 better. The germline CDR1 and CDR2 sequences are SGHAT and FQDESV (reference sequence). This CDR3 has 16 residues. The CDR3 DNA follows: TGTGCCAGCAGTCCCAACGTAGCGGGGGGCCTCGACGAGCAGTACTTC. This gives the protein CASSPNVAGGLDEQYF.

The chain links TRBV6-5 to TRBJ1-2; D remains ambiguous. Germline V gene lookup returns CDR1 MNHEY and CDR2 SVGAGI. Between the trimmed V and J ends, which lost 0 bases and 4 bases, there was a span of 12 bases. This CDR3 comprises 15 residues. The CDR3: CASSYSFHRPYGYTF. CDR3 in DNA: TGTGCCAGCAGTTACTCGTTCCACCGGCCCTATGGCTACACCTTC.

In its sample, this clonotype was seen a few times. The J gene is TRBJ2-1, the V gene TRBV4-3; 7 bases fit TRBD2. V lost 1 base to trimming and J lost 9 bases; unmatched junction nucleotides: 18. Germline-derived CDR1 and CDR2 are LGHNA and YSLEER. The CDR3 is 18 residues long. The CDR3 DNA is TGCGCCAGCAGCCAAGCGCCGGGTGGGACTAAGCCTTGGGGTGAGCAGTTCTTC. Amino acids: CASSQAPGGTKPWGEQFF.

The chain links TRBV6-2 or TRBV6-3 to TRBJ2-7, with 7 bases fitting TRBD2. CDR3 length equals 14 residues. CDR1 MNHEY and CDR2 SVGEGT come from the germline V gene. The V gene end was trimmed by 1 base and the J gene end by 5 bases; junction bases not matched to a gene: 5. DNA of the CDR3: TGTGCCAGCAGTTACTTCCGGGGGGTCAACGAGCAGTACTTC. Translated: CASSYFRGVNEQYF.

This clonotype was recorded a few times. Compared with germline, one end of the junction differs, possibly owing to a read error. The CDR3 DNA is TGTGCCGGCAGCTTGTACCTCACGGGGATTTCACCCCTCCACTTT. Amino acid sequence: CAGSLYLTGISPLHF. The chain couples TRBV7-2 to TRBJ1-6; unclear D gene. The CDR3 spans 15 residues. Germline lookup yields CDR1 SGHTA and CDR2 FQGNSA.

The chain is built from TRBV11-1 and TRBJ1-1, with D perhaps TRBD1 (5 bases). This CDR3 comprises 13 residues. Germline V gene sequence: CDR1 SGHAT, CDR2 FQDESV (reference sequence). Trimming took 9 bases from V and 2 from J, leaving 13 bases between them. The CDR3 here is CASMDNQNTEAFF. As DNA, the CDR3 is TGTGCCAGTATGGACAACCAAAACACTGAAGCTTTCTTT. The full variable domain, with the rest looked up from reference TRBV11-1 and TRBJ1-1, is EAEVAQSPRYKITEKSQAVAFWCDPISGHATLYWYRQILGQGPELLVQFQDESVVDDSQLPKDRFSAERLKGVDSTLKIQPAELGDSAMYLCASMDNQNTEAFFGQGTRLTVV.

The chain recombines TRBV7-2 with TRBJ1-1; D is undetermined. Trimming left V 6 bases short and J 7 bases short, with 9 bases between. The CDR3 runs to 11 residues. Per the germline V gene, CDR1 is SGHTA and CDR2 is FQGNSA. Here the CDR3 DNA reads TGTGCCAGCAGGCTAGCACGTGAAGCTTTCTTT. Its protein is CASRLAREAFF.

J is TRBJ2-1 and V is TRBV25-1; D is uncertain. Germline CDR1 MGHDK, CDR2 SYGVNS. This CDR3 is built from 14 residues. Trimming stripped 0 bases from V and 13 bases from J, with 16 bases between. The DNA of the CDR3 is TGTGCCAGCAGTGAATATTTACTACCATCACATCAGTTCTTC. Its protein is CASSEYLLPSHQFF. The variable domain in full, with the rest retrieved from reference TRBV25-1 and TRBJ2-1, is EADIYQTPRYLVIGTGKKITLECSQTMGHDKMYWYQQDPGMELHLIHYSYGVNSTEKGDLSSESTVSRIRTEHFPLTLESARPSHTSQYLCASSEYLLPSHQFFGPGTRLTVL.

The chain couples TRBV29-1 to TRBJ1-1; D unclear. V lost 6 bases and J 5 bases, leaving 16 bases between the germline ends. Germline lookup yields CDR1 SQVTM and CDR2 ANQGSEA. The CDR3 has 13 amino acids. DNA of the CDR3: TGCAGCGTGACCGTTGGAACTTGGACTGAAGCTTTCTTT. Translated: CSVTVGTWTEAFF. The whole variable domain, filled in from reference TRBV29-1 and TRBJ1-1, reads SAVISQKPSRDICQRGTSLTIQCQVDSQVTMMFWYRQQPGQSLTLIATANQGSEATYESGFVIDKFPISRPNLTFSTLTVSNMSPEDSSIYLCSVTVGTWTEAFFGQGTRLTVV.

The chain has TRBV7-2 and TRBJ1-5; TRBD1 agrees at 7 bases. CDR1 and CDR2 from the germline V gene are SGHTA and FQGNSA. The CDR3 length is 15 residues. V trimming: 9 bases; J trimming: 6 bases; junction bases outside the gene matches: 14. CDR3 loop: CASSPRDSLSQPQHF. DNA for the CDR3: TGTGCCAGTAGCCCCCGGGACAGCCTCTCTCAGCCCCAGCATTTT. The whole variable domain, remainder taken from reference TRBV7-2 and TRBJ1-5, is GAGVSQSPSNKVTEKGKDVELRCDPISGHTALYWYRQSLGQGLEFLIYFQGNSAPDKSGLPSDRFSAERTGGSVSTLTIQRTQQEDSAVYLCASSPRDSLSQPQHFGDGTRLSIL.

As regards this clonotype: It is likely a read error, because the conserved phenylalanine at the end of the CDR3 is missing. V and J are TRBV7-2 and TRBJ2-5; 11 bases line up with TRBD2. The length of the CDR3 is 14 residues. Losses at the gene ends were 5 bases for V and 3 bases for J; bases not matched to a gene: 2. Germline V lookup: CDR1 SGHTA, CDR2 FQGNSA. CDR3 sequence reads: CASSQGLAEETQYC. CDR3 bases: TGTGCCAGCAGCCAGGGACTAGCGGAAGAGACCCAGTACTGC.

The chain employs TRBV12-3 or TRBV12-4 and TRBJ2-1; D is perhaps TRBD2 (6 bases). The CDR3 consists of 14 residues. V lost 5 bases to trimming and J lost 4 bases, with 12 bases between them. CDR3 sequence reads: CASSPHGGYNEQFF. As DNA, the CDR3 is TGTGCCAGCAGTCCCCACGGAGGGTACAATGAGCAGTTCTTC.